The TCR beta chain described here comes from a study of blood T cell repertoires in COVID-19. Assay used: immunoSEQ multiplex PCR; TCRdb lists only in-frame clones, some missing. The sample includes tens of thousands of clones, about 90% of them seen just once. CDR3 length equals 13 residues. The germline V gene encodes CDR1 MNHEY and CDR2 SVGEGT. The germline V and J ends were trimmed by 5 bases and 3 bases, with 10 bases remaining between them. This TCR was recovered from a human donor with active COVID-19. The donor label of this sample is uncertain. The chain couples TRBV6-2 or TRBV6-3 to TRBJ1-1; D ambiguous. Sequenced material: peripheral blood. For the CDR3, the DNA is TGTGCCAGCAGTCACGAGAGTTACACTGAAGCTTTCTTT. It codes for CASSHESYTEAFF.